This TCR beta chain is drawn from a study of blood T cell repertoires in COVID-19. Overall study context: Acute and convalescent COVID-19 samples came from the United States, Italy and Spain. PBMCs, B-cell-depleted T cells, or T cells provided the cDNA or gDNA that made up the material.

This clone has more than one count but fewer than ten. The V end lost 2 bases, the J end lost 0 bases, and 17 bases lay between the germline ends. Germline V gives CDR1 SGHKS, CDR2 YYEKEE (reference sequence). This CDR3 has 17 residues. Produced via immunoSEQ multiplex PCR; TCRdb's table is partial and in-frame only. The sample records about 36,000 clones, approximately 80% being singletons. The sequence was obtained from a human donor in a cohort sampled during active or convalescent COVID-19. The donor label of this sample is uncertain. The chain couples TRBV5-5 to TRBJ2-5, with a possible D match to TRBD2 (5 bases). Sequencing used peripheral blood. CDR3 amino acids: CASSLPEAALYQETQYF. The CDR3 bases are TGTGCCAGCAGCTTACCGGAAGCGGCCCTGTACCAAGAGACCCAGTACTTC.